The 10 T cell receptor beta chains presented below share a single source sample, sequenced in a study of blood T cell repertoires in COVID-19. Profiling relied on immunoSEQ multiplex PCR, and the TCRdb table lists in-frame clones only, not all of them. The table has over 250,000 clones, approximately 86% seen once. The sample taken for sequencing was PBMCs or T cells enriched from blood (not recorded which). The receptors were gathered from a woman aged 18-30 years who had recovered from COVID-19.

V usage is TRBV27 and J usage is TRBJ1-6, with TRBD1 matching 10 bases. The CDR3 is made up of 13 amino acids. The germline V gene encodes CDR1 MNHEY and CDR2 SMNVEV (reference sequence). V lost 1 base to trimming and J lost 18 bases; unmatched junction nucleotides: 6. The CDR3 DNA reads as TGTGCCAGCAGTTTATACCCCGGGACAGGGGCCCACTTT. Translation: CASSLYPGTGAHF.

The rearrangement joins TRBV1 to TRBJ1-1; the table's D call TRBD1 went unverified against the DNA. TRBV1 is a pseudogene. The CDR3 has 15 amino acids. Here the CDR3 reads CTSSQKGQGSRGAFF. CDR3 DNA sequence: TGCACCAGCAGCCAAAAAGGACAGGGGTCCCGTGGAGCTTTCTTT.

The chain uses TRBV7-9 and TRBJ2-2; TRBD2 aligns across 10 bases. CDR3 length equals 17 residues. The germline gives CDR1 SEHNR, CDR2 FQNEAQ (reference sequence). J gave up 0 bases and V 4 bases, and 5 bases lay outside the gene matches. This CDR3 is CASSSPLAGANTGELFF. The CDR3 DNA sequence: TGTGCCAGCAGCTCACCTCTAGCGGGAGCGAACACCGGGGAGCTGTTTTTT.

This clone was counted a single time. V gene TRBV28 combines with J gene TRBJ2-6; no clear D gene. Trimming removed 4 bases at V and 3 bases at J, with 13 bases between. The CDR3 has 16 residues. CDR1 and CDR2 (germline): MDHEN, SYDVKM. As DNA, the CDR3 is TGTGCCAGCAGTTCCCCCGGGTTTTTTGGGGCCAACGTCCTGACTTTC. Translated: CASSSPGFFGANVLTF.

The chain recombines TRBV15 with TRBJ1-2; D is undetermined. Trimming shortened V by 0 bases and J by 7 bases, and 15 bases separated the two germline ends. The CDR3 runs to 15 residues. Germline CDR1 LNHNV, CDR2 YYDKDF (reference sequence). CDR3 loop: CATSRDRGGISGYTF. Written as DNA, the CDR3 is TGTGCCACCAGCAGAGATCGAGGCGGGATAAGTGGCTACACCTTC.

The CDR3 DNA follows: TGCAGCGTTGCAGGGGGTTTAGACTATGGCTACACCTTC. Residues: CSVAGGLDYGYTF. This chain links TRBV29-1 with TRBJ1-2; TRBD1 agrees at 7 bases. This CDR3 has 13 residues. Germline loops: CDR1 SQVTM, CDR2 ANQGSEA. With V trimmed by 4 bases and J by 3 bases, 5 bases remained unmatched.

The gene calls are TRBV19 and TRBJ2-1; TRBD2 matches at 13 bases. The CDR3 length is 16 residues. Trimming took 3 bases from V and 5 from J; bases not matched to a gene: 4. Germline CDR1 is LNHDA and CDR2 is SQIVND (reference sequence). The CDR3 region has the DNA TGTGCCAGTAGTATCCCGGGACTAGCGGGGCACAATGAGCAGTTCTTC. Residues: CASSIPGLAGHNEQFF. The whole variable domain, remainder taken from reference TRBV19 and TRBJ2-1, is DGGITQSPKYLFRKEGQNVTLSCEQNLNHDAMYWYRQDPGQGLRLIYYSQIVNDFQKGDIAEGYSVSREKKESFPLTVTSAQKNPTAFYLCASSIPGLAGHNEQFFGPGTRLTVL.

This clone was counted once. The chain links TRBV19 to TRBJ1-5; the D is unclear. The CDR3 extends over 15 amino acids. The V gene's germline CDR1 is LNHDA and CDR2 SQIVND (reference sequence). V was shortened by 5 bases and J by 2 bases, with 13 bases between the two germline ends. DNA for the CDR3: TGTGCCAGTAGTGCCAAAGGAACAGGCAATCAGCCCCAGCATTTT. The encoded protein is CASSAKGTGNQPQHF.

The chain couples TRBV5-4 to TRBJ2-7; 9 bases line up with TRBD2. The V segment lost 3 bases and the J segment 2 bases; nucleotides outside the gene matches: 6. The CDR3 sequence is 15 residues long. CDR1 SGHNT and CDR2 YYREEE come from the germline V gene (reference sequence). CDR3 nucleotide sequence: TGTGCCAGCAGCTCGAAGACTAGCGGAGCCTACGAGCAGTACTTC. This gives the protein CASSSKTSGAYEQYF.

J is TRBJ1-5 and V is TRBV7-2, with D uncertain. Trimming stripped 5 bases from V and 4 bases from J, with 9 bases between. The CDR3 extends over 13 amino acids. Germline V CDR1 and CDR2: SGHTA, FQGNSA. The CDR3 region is CASSKEWNQPQHF. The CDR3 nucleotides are TGTGCCAGCAGCAAGGAGTGGAATCAGCCCCAGCATTTT.